This T cell receptor beta chain was retrieved from a study of T-cell reconstitution after alpha-beta-depleted transplantation in children. The CDR3 length is 14 residues. V lost 2 bases and J lost 3, with 11 bases in between. CDR1 and CDR2 (germline): SGHKS, YYEKEE (reference sequence). This clonotype has only a few counts. The antigen is undetermined. It was with unique molecular identifiers that the TCRbeta library was prepared. Using its own MiXCR run on the PCR reads, TCRdb lists one record per CDR3 protein. The sample records about 580,000 distinct CDR3 sequences, more than 20% being singletons. General study points: Several hundred expanded graft clones reportedly supplied alpha-beta T cells about two months after transplant. Some patients' high day-60 TCRbeta diversity was attributed to recipient cells surviving conditioning. After one year, T-cell counts and TCRbeta diversity mostly came from new T cells.

The receptor was derived from a boy younger than two with Wiskott-Aldrich syndrome, due to receive a stem cell transplant. The chain recombines TRBV5-5 with TRBJ1-1; the D is unclear. This specimen was PBMCs, taken before TCRalphabeta/CD19-depleted stem cell transplant. The DNA of the CDR3 is TGTGCCAGCAGCTTTACGGTAGAGTACACTGAAGCTTTCTTT. This sequence encodes CASSFTVEYTEAFF.